A selection of T cell receptor beta chains follows, all from one sample in a study of T cells after yellow fever vaccination. Each CDR3 protein is one row after TCRdb ran MiXCR on the 5' RACE reads. The sample records some 350,000 distinct CDR3 sequences, 3% to 4.5% being singletons. The sequencing used PBMCs, collected 5 days after the yellow fever booster vaccination. These receptors all stem from a man between 18 and 29 years old who received the YFV17D yellow fever vaccine. The CDR3 runs from the conserved cysteine through the conserved F or W. Fields, in order: J gene, V gene, D gene, clone size, CDR3 DNA, CDR3 protein. The D gene is left open where the match is weak. A row's size may be missing; if present it is once, few, many or a size class.

J: TRBJ2-3; V: TRBV12-3/TRBV12-4; D: NA; size: few; DNA: TGTGCCACGGCCTTGGGGGGCACAGATACGCAGTATTTT; CDR3: CATALGGTDTQYF
J: TRBJ2-2; V: TRBV4-1; D: TRBD1; size: few; DNA: TGCGCCAGCAGCCAACCGGGACAGGGCCACACCGGGGAGCTGTTTTTT; CDR3: CASSQPGQGHTGELFF
J: TRBJ2-6; V: TRBV18; D: NA; size: few; DNA: TGTGCCAGCTCACCAGAGAAGTCGTTTCTCTCTGGGGCCAACGTCCTGACTTTC; CDR3: CASSPEKSFLSGANVLTF
J: TRBJ1-1; V: TRBV7-9; D: NA; size: many; DNA: TGTGCCAGCAGCTTAGTCCCCCCCGGGTTGGAAGCTTTCTTT; CDR3: CASSLVPPGLEAFF
J: TRBJ1-4; V: TRBV4-1; D: NA; size: many; DNA: TGCGCCAGCAGCCAAGTTCAAGGGGAGGAAAAACTGTTTTTT; CDR3: CASSQVQGEEKLFF
J: TRBJ1-2; V: TRBV10-3; D: NA; size: NA; DNA: TGTGCCATCAGTGGGGATGGTTATGGCGGCTACACCTTC; CDR3: CAISGDGYGGYTF
J: TRBJ1-1; V: TRBV5-1; D: NA; size: NA; DNA: TGCGCCAGCAGCTTTTCCTTTGGACGGGGCGGCACTGAAGCTTTCTTT; CDR3: CASSFSFGRGGTEAFF
J: TRBJ1-6; V: TRBV6-5; D: NA; size: many; DNA: TGTGCCAGCAGTTTTAAGGTCAGAAGGAATTCACCCCTCCACTTT; CDR3: CASSFKVRRNSPLHF
J: TRBJ1-1; V: TRBV18; D: NA; size: many; DNA: TGTGCCAGCCGTCAAGGCTCTGAAGCTTTCTTT; CDR3: CASRQGSEAFF
J: TRBJ1-2; V: TRBV11-2; D: NA; size: many; DNA: TGTGCCAGCAGCTTAGGGCCGGGACAAGGCTATGGCTACACCTTC; CDR3: CASSLGPGQGYGYTF
J: TRBJ1-1; V: TRBV18; D: NA; size: many; DNA: TGTGCCAGCTCACCGGTAACCGAAGGGCCTGAAGCTTTCTTT; CDR3: CASSPVTEGPEAFF
J: TRBJ2-1; V: TRBV27; D: TRBD1; size: NA; DNA: TGTGCCAGCAGTTTATCATACAGGGGGAGCAATGAGCAGTTCTTC; CDR3: CASSLSYRGSNEQFF
J: TRBJ1-1; V: TRBV28; D: TRBD1; size: few; DNA: TGTGCCAGCAGGTTACCGGGACAGAGTGTTTTCTTT; CDR3: CASRLPGQSVFF
J: TRBJ1-3; V: TRBV10-3; D: NA; size: NA; DNA: TGTGCCATCAGTGAGAACCAGCCAAACTCTGGAGACACCATATATTTT; CDR3: CAISENQPNSGDTIYF
J: TRBJ2-3; V: TRBV10-3; D: NA; size: many; DNA: TGTGCCATCAGTGACCGGGGGCGGACAGATACGCAGTATTTT; CDR3: CAISDRGRTDTQYF
J: TRBJ2-1; V: TRBV5-1; D: NA; size: NA; DNA: TGCGCCAGCAGCTTGGGGACGGGTTCCGATGAGCAGTTCTTC; CDR3: CASSLGTGSDEQFF
J: TRBJ1-2; V: TRBV29-1; D: NA; size: NA; DNA: TGCAGCGTTGAAGATCAGCCTGGGTATGGCTACACCTTC; CDR3: CSVEDQPGYGYTF
J: TRBJ2-1; V: TRBV9; D: NA; size: few; DNA: TGTGCCAGCAGCGTTCCCCCAGAAGGGGGTGAGCAGTTCTTC; CDR3: CASSVPPEGGEQFF
J: TRBJ2-3; V: TRBV7-9; D: TRBD1; size: few; DNA: TGTGCCAGCAGTGAGGGGACAGACAATACGCAGTATTTT; CDR3: CASSEGTDNTQYF
J: TRBJ2-1; V: TRBV5-1; D: TRBD2; size: NA; DNA: TGCGCCACCTCGGGGGGGAACTCCTACAATGAGCAGTTCTTC; CDR3: CATSGGNSYNEQFF
J: TRBJ1-2; V: TRBV6-5; D: NA; size: few; DNA: TGTGCCAGCAGTTACGCCGAATACTATGGCTACACCTTC; CDR3: CASSYAEYYGYTF
J: TRBJ2-2; V: TRBV5-1; D: TRBD1; size: many; DNA: TGCGCCAGCAGCTTGCCGGACAGGGTAGACACCGGGGAGCTGTTTTTT; CDR3: CASSLPDRVDTGELFF
J: TRBJ2-2; V: TRBV27; D: NA; size: few; DNA: TGTGCCAGCAGTTCGGGGACTGGTAGGACCGGGGAGCTGTTTTTT; CDR3: CASSSGTGRTGELFF
J: TRBJ1-1; V: TRBV12-3/TRBV12-4; D: TRBD1; size: few; DNA: TGTGCCAGCACGGGACAGACGAACACTGAAGCTTTCTTT; CDR3: CASTGQTNTEAFF
J: TRBJ2-1; V: TRBV20-1; D: TRBD2; size: many; DNA: TGCAGTGCTAGCCGGGTAGCGGGGGGGCCAAATGAGCAGTTCTTC; CDR3: CSASRVAGGPNEQFF
J: TRBJ2-2; V: TRBV7-6; D: NA; size: NA; DNA: TGTGCCAGCAGCCGGCCCGCCCCGAACACCGGGGAGCTGTTTTTT; CDR3: CASSRPAPNTGELFF
J: TRBJ2-6; V: TRBV5-1; D: NA; size: few; DNA: TGCGCCAGCAGCTTGATCCCCCCTAATGCTGGGGCCAACGTCCTGACTTTC; CDR3: CASSLIPPNAGANVLTF
J: TRBJ2-5; V: TRBV27; D: NA; size: many; DNA: TGTGCCAGCAGTTTATTCTCGGTTCCAGAGACCCAGTACTTC; CDR3: CASSLFSVPETQYF
J: TRBJ2-4; V: TRBV20-1; D: TRBD1; size: NA; DNA: TGCAGTGCTAGGGAAGACAGGGGTGCCAAAAACATTCAGTACTTC; CDR3: CSAREDRGAKNIQYF
J: TRBJ2-2; V: TRBV27; D: TRBD2; size: few; DNA: TGTGCCAGCAGTCCGATAGCGGGGGCACCCACCGGGGAGCTGTTTTTT; CDR3: CASSPIAGAPTGELFF
J: TRBJ1-1; V: TRBV7-2; D: NA; size: NA; DNA: TGTGCCAGCAGCCCCTCCGGAGGCCTCGGAGCTTTCTTT; CDR3: CASSPSGGLGAFF
J: TRBJ1-5; V: TRBV7-2; D: NA; size: many; DNA: TGTGCCAGCAGCTCTGCCGCAGATCAGCCCCAGCATTTT; CDR3: CASSSAADQPQHF
J: TRBJ1-1; V: TRBV5-1; D: NA; size: many; DNA: TGCGCCAGCAGCTTGGATACAGGGCTGGGCACTGAAGCTTTCTTT; CDR3: CASSLDTGLGTEAFF
J: TRBJ2-7; V: TRBV20-1; D: TRBD1; size: few; DNA: TGCAGTGCGAGGGACAGGATCTCCTACGAGCAGTACTTC; CDR3: CSARDRISYEQYF
J: TRBJ1-3; V: TRBV3-1; D: NA; size: many; DNA: TGTGCCAGCAGCGCAGAAATAGGGTTTACTGGAAACACCATATATTTT; CDR3: CASSAEIGFTGNTIYF
J: TRBJ2-1; V: TRBV2; D: NA; size: many; DNA: TGTGCCAGCAGTCCGCGGGACCCCGGGAGCTCCTACAATGAGCAGTTCTTC; CDR3: CASSPRDPGSSYNEQFF
J: TRBJ2-7; V: TRBV5-4; D: TRBD2; size: NA; DNA: TGTGCCAGCAGCGGCGGACTAGCGGCCTACGAGCAGTACTTC; CDR3: CASSGGLAAYEQYF
J: TRBJ2-5; V: TRBV4-1; D: TRBD2; size: NA; DNA: TGCGCCAGCAGCACCCCGGGGGGCCAAGAGACCCAGTACTTC; CDR3: CASSTPGGQETQYF
J: TRBJ2-5; V: TRBV20-1; D: TRBD2; size: many; DNA: TGCAGTGCGGCCCGGACTAGGGCAGAGACCCAGTACTTC; CDR3: CSAARTRAETQYF
J: TRBJ2-5; V: TRBV5-1; D: NA; size: few; DNA: TGCGCCAGCAGCTTGGCGGGGGAACAAGAGACCCAGTACTTC; CDR3: CASSLAGEQETQYF
J: TRBJ1-5; V: TRBV30; D: NA; size: NA; DNA: TGTGCCTGGAGTCCCCTAAATCCCTATAGCAATCAGCCCCAGCATTTT; CDR3: CAWSPLNPYSNQPQHF
J: TRBJ1-1; V: TRBV29-1; D: NA; size: NA; DNA: TGCAGCGTTACGACAGGGAACACTGAAGCTTTCTTT; CDR3: CSVTTGNTEAFF
J: TRBJ2-5; V: TRBV20-1; D: TRBD2; size: many; DNA: TGCAGTGCTGCCGGGACTACAGACCAGTACTTC; CDR3: CSAAGTTDQYF
J: TRBJ1-1; V: TRBV5-1; D: NA; size: few; DNA: TGCGCCAGCGGGGAGCGGGGAGGCACTGAAGCTTTCTTT; CDR3: CASGERGGTEAFF
J: TRBJ2-7; V: TRBV4-3; D: NA; size: few; DNA: TGCGCCAGCAGCCAAGATTTCCTCTACGAGCAGTACTTC; CDR3: CASSQDFLYEQYF
J: TRBJ2-5; V: TRBV3-1; D: TRBD2; size: NA; DNA: TGTGCCAGCAGCCAAGCGAGCGGGGGACAAGAGACCCAGTACTTC; CDR3: CASSQASGGQETQYF
J: TRBJ2-2; V: TRBV20-1; D: NA; size: few; DNA: TGCAGTGCAAGGACTGCGAACACCGGGGAGCTGTTTTTT; CDR3: CSARTANTGELFF
J: TRBJ2-3; V: TRBV15; D: NA; size: NA; DNA: TGTGCCACCAGCAGAGGTGAATTCGTAGGCACAGATACGCAGTATTTT; CDR3: CATSRGEFVGTDTQYF
J: TRBJ2-7; V: TRBV18; D: NA; size: NA; DNA: TGTGCCAGCTCACCACAGGCACCCAGGGCTGACGAGCAGTACTTC; CDR3: CASSPQAPRADEQYF
J: TRBJ2-1; V: TRBV7-2; D: NA; size: many; DNA: TGTGCCAGCAGCTTAGCGATCAGGGGTGGGGGGTACAATGAGCAGTTCTTC; CDR3: CASSLAIRGGGYNEQFF
J: TRBJ1-1; V: TRBV15; D: NA; size: few; DNA: TGTGCCACCAGCAGAGACCTTCGGGATAACGCTTTCTTT; CDR3: CATSRDLRDNAFF
J: TRBJ2-3; V: TRBV6-1; D: TRBD1; size: NA; DNA: TGTGCCAGCAGGAATCCTTCGGACAGGTTCAATAAGAGGTATTTT; CDR3: CASRNPSDRFNKRYF
J: TRBJ2-5; V: TRBV20-1; D: NA; size: NA; DNA: TGCAGTGCTAGAGATTTCCGGGACCCCAGGGGCCAAGAGACCCAGTACTTC; CDR3: CSARDFRDPRGQETQYF
J: TRBJ2-3; V: TRBV12-3/TRBV12-4; D: NA; size: many; DNA: TGTGCCAGCAGCCCAACATCCGTTAGCGCGAGCACAGATACGCAGTATTTT; CDR3: CASSPTSVSASTDTQYF